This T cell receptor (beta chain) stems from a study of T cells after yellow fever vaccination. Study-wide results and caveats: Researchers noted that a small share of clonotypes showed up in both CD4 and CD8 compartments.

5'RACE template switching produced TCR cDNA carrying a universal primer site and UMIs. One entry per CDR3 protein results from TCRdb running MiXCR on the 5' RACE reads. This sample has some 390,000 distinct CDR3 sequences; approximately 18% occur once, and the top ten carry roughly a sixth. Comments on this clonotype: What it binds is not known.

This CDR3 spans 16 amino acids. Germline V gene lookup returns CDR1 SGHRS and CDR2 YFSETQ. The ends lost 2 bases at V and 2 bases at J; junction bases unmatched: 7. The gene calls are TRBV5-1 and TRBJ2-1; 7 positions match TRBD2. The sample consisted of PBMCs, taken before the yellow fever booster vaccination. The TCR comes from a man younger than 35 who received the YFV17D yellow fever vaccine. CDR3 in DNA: TGCGCCAGCAGCTTTCCCGGCGGGAGAACCTACAATGAGCAGTTCTTC. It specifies CASSFPGGRTYNEQFF.